A single sample gave rise to the 20 T cell receptor beta chains below, sequenced in a study of CD8 T cells in ankylosing spondylitis. TCRdb reprocessed the 5' RACE reads with MiXCR, giving one entry per CDR3 protein. The top ten clones hold about 16% of a sample with fewer than 400,000 distinct CDR3 sequences, approximately 20% of them seen once. Overall study results and limits: What appeared characteristic of ankylosing spondylitis blood was a TCR beta motif of under 10 highly homologous variants.

These TCRs are of unknown antigen specificity. The sequenced sample consisted of blood, either unsorted or a sorted T cell fraction (not recorded which). Receptors were obtained from a male donor with ankylosing spondylitis.

The chain joins TRBV20-1 to TRBJ1-5; 9 positions agree with TRBD1. The CDR3 runs to 16 residues. In germline, CDR1 is DFQATT, CDR2 SNEGSKA (reference sequence). V was clipped by 0 bases and J by 6 bases; unmatched bases: 9. CDR3 amino acids: CSARDPRGQGFQPQHF. The CDR3 coding sequence is TGCAGTGCTAGAGATCCGCGGGGACAGGGATTTCAGCCCCAGCATTTT.

This rearrangement joins TRBV6-5 to TRBJ2-1, with D tentatively TRBD1 (6 bases). Germline loops: CDR1 MNHEY, CDR2 SVGAGI. The CDR3 loop spans 14 amino acids. The V and J ends lost 0 bases and 12 bases respectively, with 15 bases between them. As DNA, the CDR3 is TGTGCCAGCAGTTACTCGCGAGGAAGAGGGGGGCAGTTCTTC. It codes for CASSYSRGRGGQFF.

A single count supports this clonotype. The chain recombines TRBV6-1 with TRBJ1-2; 7 positions match TRBD1. Trimming cost V 6 bases and J 0 bases; bases outside gene matches: 7. CDR1 and CDR2 (germline): MNHNS, SASEGT. This CDR3 comprises 15 residues. For the CDR3, the DNA is TGTGCCAGCAGAAGCCGAGGGGGCACTAACTATGGCTACACCTTC. It codes for CASRSRGGTNYGYTF.

The chain combines TRBV18 with TRBJ2-3; 10 nucleotides line up with TRBD2. The CDR3 spans 17 residues. The junction had 9 bases not matched to a gene; V was cut back by 2 bases and J by 4 bases. Germline V gene lookup returns CDR1 KGHSH and CDR2 LQKENI. The CDR3 coding sequence is TGTGCCAGCTCACCAAGGAGCGGGAGGGCCGTAGCAGATACGCAGTATTTT. It translates to CASSPRSGRAVADTQYF.

This clonotype came up a few times. This chain uses TRBV14 with TRBJ1-4, with TRBD1 identical over 9 bases. With 4 bases clipped from V and 8 bases from J, the junction kept 11 bases outside the gene matches. CDR3 length: 16 amino acids. From germline, CDR1 is SGHDN and CDR2 FVKESK. The CDR3 DNA is TGTGCCAGCAGCCCGTCCGGGACAGGGAAAGACGAAAAACTGTTTTTT. Amino acids: CASSPSGTGKDEKLFF.

V usage is TRBV20-1 and J usage is TRBJ2-1; 12 bases match TRBD2. From germline, CDR1 is DFQATT and CDR2 SNEGSKA (reference sequence). The CDR3 is 15 amino acids. The junction had 11 bases not matched to a gene; V was cut back by 5 bases and J by 9 bases. CDR3 nucleotide sequence: TGCAGTGCTGACGCGGGACTAGCGGGTTACTCTGAGCAGTTCTTC. Translating it yields CSADAGLAGYSEQFF.

The V and J genes are TRBV28 and TRBJ2-1; a possible D gene is TRBD2 (6 bases). This CDR3 region has 16 residues. Germline assignment: CDR1 MDHEN and CDR2 SYDVKM. The V gene lost 5 bases and the J gene lost 4 bases, with 18 bases spanning the gap. The CDR3 nucleotides are TGTGCCAGCAGTACCCCAAAGGAGGGAGCGTACAATGAGCAGTTCTTC. Translating it yields CASSTPKEGAYNEQFF.

The gene calls are TRBV18 and TRBJ2-7, with D unresolved. In germline, CDR1 is KGHSH, CDR2 LQKENI. The CDR3 totals 12 residues. V shed 2 bases and J shed 5 bases, with 7 bases lying between them. DNA for the CDR3: TGTGCCAGCTCACCAGAAAGGGACGAGCAGTACTTC. This encodes CASSPERDEQYF. Filled out from reference TRBV18 and TRBJ2-7, the complete variable domain reads NAGVMQNPRHLVRRRGQEARLRCSPMKGHSHVYWYRQLPEEGLKFMVYLQKENIIDESGMPKERFSAEFPKEGPSILRIQQVVRGDSAAYFCASSPERDEQYFGPGTRLTVT.

This clonotype showed up just a few times. This sequence joins TRBV2 and TRBJ2-3; the D gene is possibly TRBD2 (6 bases). Germline V CDR1 and CDR2: SNHLY, FYNNEI. CDR3 length: 14 residues. V was shortened by 2 bases and J by 4 bases, with 10 bases between the two germline ends. The CDR3 region is CASSEFREADTQYF. The DNA for the CDR3 is TGTGCCAGCAGTGAATTTAGGGAGGCAGATACGCAGTATTTT.

This clonotype was observed a few times. The chain is built from TRBV4-3 and TRBJ2-3; TRBD2 might be the D (6 bases). The CDR3 runs 15 residues. The germline gives CDR1 LGHNA, CDR2 YSLEER. Deletions cut 0 bases from V and 2 bases from J, with 9 bases between. The CDR3 is CASSQETSHTDTQYF. In DNA, the CDR3 is TGCGCCAGCAGCCAAGAGACTAGTCACACAGATACGCAGTATTTT.

This clonotype showed up just a few times. V usage is TRBV5-1 and J usage is TRBJ1-4; no reliable D call. CDR1 and CDR2 (germline): SGHRS, YFSETQ. V was cut by 4 bases and J by 3 bases, with 7 bases left in between. CDR3 length: 13 residues. As DNA, the CDR3 is TGCGCCAGCAGCCTTCTTGCTAATGAAAAACTGTTTTTT. It yields the protein CASSLLANEKLFF.

The gene calls are TRBV3-1 and TRBJ2-7; no clear D. Trimming removed 0 bases from V and 7 bases from J, with 7 bases in between. In germline, CDR1 is LGHDT, CDR2 YNNKEL (reference sequence). The CDR3 is 12 amino acids. Here the CDR3 reads CASSQDSREQYF. For the CDR3, the DNA is TGTGCCAGCAGCCAAGATTCGAGGGAGCAGTACTTC.

The chain combines TRBV5-1 with TRBJ2-1, with a tentative D call TRBD1 (5 bases). Germline V gene data show CDR1 as SGHRS and CDR2 as YFSETQ. Trimming left V 3 bases short and J 8 bases short, with 9 bases between. The CDR3 spans 12 residues. The CDR3 loop reads CASSSEGDEQFF. CDR3 nucleotides: TGCGCCAGCAGCTCTGAAGGGGATGAGCAGTTCTTC.

This clonotype has more than one count but fewer than ten. V gene TRBV20-1 combines with J gene TRBJ2-2; 8 bases match TRBD1. V was clipped by 6 bases and J by 6 bases; unmatched bases: 12. The CDR3 is made up of 15 amino acids. The germline gives CDR1 DFQATT, CDR2 SNEGSKA (reference sequence). The CDR3, as DNA: TGCAGTGCCACACTGAGACAGGGGATAGCCGGGGAGCTGTTTTTT. Protein sequence: CSATLRQGIAGELFF.

The chain is built from TRBV2 and TRBJ1-5; TRBD1 agrees at 7 bases. Germline V gene data show CDR1 as SNHLY and CDR2 as FYNNEI. The CDR3 contains 15 residues. V trimming: 8 bases; J trimming: 7 bases; junction bases outside the gene matches: 14. CDR3 coding DNA: TGTGCCAGCGGGGGGGGTAGACAGGGAGTACAGCCCCAGCATTTT. It encodes CASGGGRQGVQPQHF.

The chain recombines TRBV12-3 or TRBV12-4 with TRBJ1-5; 8 bases align to TRBD1. The V gene end was trimmed by 5 bases and the J gene end by 7 bases; junction bases not matched to a gene: 10. This CDR3 contains 15 residues. CDR3 bases: TGTGCCAGCAGTACCGGACAGGGTAGTATCCAGCCCCAGCATTTT. It translates to CASSTGQGSIQPQHF.

This rearrangement joins TRBV12-3 or TRBV12-4 to TRBJ2-7; 9 positions agree with TRBD1. The CDR3 length is 16 residues. V lost 5 bases to trimming and J lost 3 bases; unmatched junction nucleotides: 11. CDR3 residues: CASSPRGGDRDYEQYF. The CDR3 nucleotides are TGTGCCAGCAGTCCCCGCGGCGGGGACAGGGACTACGAGCAGTACTTC.

The chain combines TRBV27 with TRBJ2-7; TRBD1 matches 10 bases. There are 16 residues in the CDR3. Germline V gene data show CDR1 as MNHEY and CDR2 as SMNVEV (reference sequence). The V and J ends lost 3 bases and 2 bases, in that order; junction bases with no gene match: 7. As DNA, the CDR3 is TGTGCCAGCAGTTTTATATCCGGGACAGGGGCCTACGAGCAGTACTTC. Residues: CASSFISGTGAYEQYF.

V usage is TRBV6-2 or TRBV6-3 and J usage is TRBJ1-1, with TRBD1 as a possible D gene (6 bases). This CDR3 region has 15 residues. V was trimmed by 5 bases and J by 2 bases, leaving 15 bases between them. Germline V CDR1 and CDR2: MNHEY, SVGEGT. The CDR3 DNA reads TGTGCCAGCAGTAAAGCCGGGACACCTAACACTGAAGCTTTCTTT. Its translation: CASSKAGTPNTEAFF.

This clonotype was counted between two and nine times. The chain uses TRBV9 and TRBJ2-2; maybe TRBD1 (5 bases). The V end lost 1 base, the J end lost 4 bases, and 14 bases lay between the germline ends. The CDR3 consists of 16 residues. Germline V gene lookup returns CDR1 SGDLS and CDR2 YYNGEE. CDR3 DNA: TGTGCCAGCAGCGTAAGAGCAGGGCCGGTCACCGGGGAGCTGTTTTTT. Its protein is CASSVRAGPVTGELFF.